Listed below are T cell receptor beta chains from one sample, sequenced in a study of early T cells in non-severe SARS-CoV-2 infection. TCRdb called the 5' RACE reads again in MiXCR, with one record for every CDR3 protein. The sample lists about 50,000 distinct CDR3 sequences; around 8% were seen once. Sequencing was done on a sample of whole blood. These receptors were obtained from an adult who was a healthcare worker with PCR-confirmed SARS-CoV-2 infection or an uninfected control (not recorded which). The CDR3 runs from the conserved cysteine through the conserved F or W. The D gene is left open where the match is weak. Size tells how often a clone was seen (once, few, many) or the class of an expanded clone, and some rows leave it out.

clone_size: NA; j_call: TRBJ2-7; v_call: TRBV4-2; d_call: NA; cdr3_aa: CASSQIPRSFYEQYF; cdr3_nt: TGTGCCAGCAGCCAAATACCCAGGAGCTTCTACGAGCAGTACTTC
clone_size: few; j_call: TRBJ2-1; v_call: TRBV7-7; d_call: NA; cdr3_aa: CASSRLGLNEQFF; cdr3_nt: TGTGCTAGCAGCCGACTAGGACTCAATGAGCAGTTCTTC
clone_size: few; j_call: TRBJ2-7; v_call: TRBV29-1; d_call: TRBD2; cdr3_aa: CSVAERERSYEQYF; cdr3_nt: TGCAGCGTTGCGGAGCGGGAGAGGTCCTACGAGCAGTACTTC
clone_size: NA; j_call: TRBJ2-1; v_call: TRBV5-1; d_call: NA; cdr3_aa: CASSLALGDVNEQFF; cdr3_nt: TGCGCCAGCAGCTTGGCGCTAGGGGACGTGAATGAGCAGTTCTTC
clone_size: few; j_call: TRBJ1-5; v_call: TRBV4-2; d_call: NA; cdr3_aa: CASSQDRGGHQPQHF; cdr3_nt: TGTGCCAGCAGCCAAGACCGGGGGGGGCATCAGCCCCAGCATTTT
clone_size: NA; j_call: TRBJ2-4; v_call: TRBV6-1; d_call: TRBD2; cdr3_aa: CASERGGTNIQYF; cdr3_nt: TGTGCCAGTGAGCGGGGGGGGACAAACATTCAGTACTTC
clone_size: NA; j_call: TRBJ2-1; v_call: TRBV28; d_call: NA; cdr3_aa: CASSFRISYNEQFF; cdr3_nt: TGTGCCAGCAGTTTTCGGATCTCCTACAATGAGCAGTTCTTC
clone_size: NA; j_call: TRBJ1-4; v_call: TRBV6-5; d_call: NA; cdr3_aa: CASSLDQKPEKLFF; cdr3_nt: TGTGCCAGCAGCTTGGACCAGAAGCCTGAAAAACTGTTTTTT
clone_size: NA; j_call: TRBJ1-2; v_call: TRBV5-1; d_call: NA; cdr3_aa: CASSPGQNDYGYTF; cdr3_nt: TGCGCCAGCAGCCCTGGACAGAATGACTATGGCTACACCTTC
clone_size: few; j_call: TRBJ2-7; v_call: TRBV21-1; d_call: NA; cdr3_aa: CASSPRGGSEQYF; cdr3_nt: TGTGCCAGCAGCCCGAGGGGGGGATCCGAGCAGTACTTC
clone_size: many; j_call: TRBJ2-5; v_call: TRBV5-6; d_call: TRBD2; cdr3_aa: CASSARGRAGETQYF; cdr3_nt: TGTGCCAGCAGCGCCCGCGGGAGGGCCGGGGAGACCCAGTACTTC
clone_size: many; j_call: TRBJ2-7; v_call: TRBV20-1; d_call: NA; cdr3_aa: CSAVGARGEQYF; cdr3_nt: TGCAGTGCCGTCGGGGCGAGAGGCGAGCAGTACTTC
clone_size: many; j_call: TRBJ2-5; v_call: TRBV30; d_call: NA; cdr3_aa: CASTSASYGVETQYF; cdr3_nt: TGTGCCTCGACTAGTGCCTCTTATGGCGTTGAGACCCAGTACTTC
clone_size: many; j_call: TRBJ2-7; v_call: TRBV29-1; d_call: NA; cdr3_aa: CSVVVLRGRDYEQYF; cdr3_nt: TGCAGCGTTGTTGTTTTGCGGGGAAGAGACTACGAGCAGTACTTC
clone_size: many; j_call: TRBJ2-5; v_call: TRBV29-1; d_call: TRBD1; cdr3_aa: CSLYDRGGTQYF; cdr3_nt: TGCAGCCTTTACGACAGGGGTGGGACCCAGTACTTC
clone_size: many; j_call: TRBJ1-2; v_call: TRBV6-1; d_call: NA; cdr3_aa: CASSEQGTANYGYTF; cdr3_nt: TGTGCCAGCAGTGAACAGGGGACTGCGAACTATGGCTACACCTTC
clone_size: many; j_call: TRBJ1-5; v_call: TRBV28; d_call: TRBD1; cdr3_aa: CASTIQGPSNQPQHF; cdr3_nt: TGTGCCAGCACCATACAGGGGCCGAGCAATCAGCCCCAGCATTTT
clone_size: NA; j_call: TRBJ2-7; v_call: TRBV5-6; d_call: NA; cdr3_aa: CASSLASWGPTYEQYF; cdr3_nt: TGTGCCAGCAGCTTGGCCAGCTGGGGGCCTACCTACGAGCAGTACTTC
clone_size: NA; j_call: TRBJ1-3; v_call: TRBV7-6; d_call: NA; cdr3_aa: CASSLGSASGNTIYF; cdr3_nt: TGTGCCAGCAGCTTGGGGTCTGCCTCTGGAAACACCATATATTTT
clone_size: NA; j_call: TRBJ2-7; v_call: TRBV27; d_call: TRBD2; cdr3_aa: CASSPWGSGSSYEQYF; cdr3_nt: TGTGCCAGCAGCCCTTGGGGTAGCGGGAGCTCCTACGAGCAGTACTTC
clone_size: few; j_call: TRBJ1-2; v_call: TRBV5-5; d_call: NA; cdr3_aa: CASRRTGTRDGYTF; cdr3_nt: TGTGCCAGCAGACGAACCGGGACAAGAGATGGCTACACCTTC
clone_size: few; j_call: TRBJ2-1; v_call: TRBV5-4; d_call: TRBD1; cdr3_aa: CASSARTGYNEQFF; cdr3_nt: TGTGCCAGCAGCGCTAGGACAGGGTACAATGAGCAGTTCTTC
clone_size: NA; j_call: TRBJ2-1; v_call: TRBV10-3; d_call: TRBD1; cdr3_aa: CAIGTGGFEQFF; cdr3_nt: TGTGCCATCGGGACAGGGGGCTTTGAGCAGTTCTTC
clone_size: few; j_call: TRBJ1-1; v_call: TRBV7-9; d_call: TRBD1; cdr3_aa: CASSGTGGTEAFF; cdr3_nt: TGTGCCAGCAGCGGGACAGGGGGCACTGAAGCTTTCTTT
clone_size: many; j_call: TRBJ1-2; v_call: TRBV4-1; d_call: NA; cdr3_aa: CASSQSRTRLDGYTF; cdr3_nt: TGCGCCAGCAGCCAATCAAGGACAAGGCTTGATGGCTACACCTTC
clone_size: few; j_call: TRBJ2-5; v_call: TRBV3-1; d_call: NA; cdr3_aa: CASSQVLQGEGQETQYF; cdr3_nt: TGTGCCAGCAGCCAAGTCCTGCAGGGGGAGGGACAAGAGACCCAGTACTTC
clone_size: many; j_call: TRBJ2-1; v_call: TRBV4-1; d_call: TRBD1; cdr3_aa: CASGYRGDEQFF; cdr3_nt: TGCGCCAGCGGGTACAGGGGCGATGAGCAGTTCTTC
clone_size: NA; j_call: TRBJ2-5; v_call: TRBV20-1; d_call: TRBD2; cdr3_aa: CSARDDLREGYRETQYF; cdr3_nt: TGCAGTGCTAGAGATGATCTGCGGGAGGGCTACCGAGAGACCCAGTACTTC
clone_size: few; j_call: TRBJ2-5; v_call: TRBV2; d_call: NA; cdr3_aa: CASSGRLGETQYF; cdr3_nt: TGTGCCAGCAGTGGTAGGCTAGGAGAGACCCAGTACTTC
clone_size: few; j_call: TRBJ2-7; v_call: TRBV5-1; d_call: TRBD1; cdr3_aa: CASSSSSGTGAYEQYF; cdr3_nt: TGCGCCAGCAGCTCCTCCTCTGGGACAGGGGCTTACGAGCAGTACTTC
clone_size: few; j_call: TRBJ1-3; v_call: TRBV5-1; d_call: NA; cdr3_aa: CASSPGGGNTIYF; cdr3_nt: TGCGCCAGCAGTCCTGGAGGGGGAAACACCATATATTTT
clone_size: many; j_call: TRBJ1-6; v_call: TRBV20-1; d_call: TRBD1; cdr3_aa: CSAREDRDSPLHF; cdr3_nt: TGCAGTGCTAGAGAGGACAGGGATTCACCCCTCCACTTT
clone_size: few; j_call: TRBJ1-5; v_call: TRBV30; d_call: NA; cdr3_aa: CAWSVARQGNSNQPQHF; cdr3_nt: TGTGCCTGGAGTGTGGCCCGGCAGGGCAATAGCAATCAGCCCCAGCATTTT
clone_size: NA; j_call: TRBJ2-1; v_call: TRBV5-1; d_call: NA; cdr3_aa: CASSEIQGINEQFF; cdr3_nt: TGCGCCAGCAGCGAAATACAGGGCATCAATGAGCAGTTCTTC
clone_size: few; j_call: TRBJ1-5; v_call: TRBV27; d_call: NA; cdr3_aa: CASGNQPQHF; cdr3_nt: TGTGCCAGCGGCAATCAGCCCCAGCATTTT
clone_size: NA; j_call: TRBJ2-3; v_call: TRBV6-2/TRBV6-3; d_call: NA; cdr3_aa: CASSPPREALTDTQYF; cdr3_nt: TGTGCCAGCAGTCCCCCCCGAGAAGCCCTCACAGATACGCAGTATTTT
clone_size: NA; j_call: TRBJ1-2; v_call: TRBV12-3/TRBV12-4; d_call: TRBD1; cdr3_aa: CASSSRGDYGYTF; cdr3_nt: TGTGCCAGCAGTTCCAGGGGGGACTATGGCTACACCTTC